These T cell receptor beta chains were read from a single sample in a study of T cells in Graves' hyperthyroidism and ophthalmopathy. TCRdb processed the multiplex PCR reads anew with MiXCR; each CDR3 protein has one entry. The sample has over 350,000 distinct CDR3 sequences, less than 20% seen once; the top ten hold 40%. Material for sequencing was blood. These TCRs come from a man between 18 and 35 years old with Graves' ophthalmopathy. CDR3s include the opening cysteine and the closing phenylalanine or tryptophan. Each record gives: V gene, clone size, J gene, D gene, CDR3 DNA, CDR3 protein. D genes are given only for firm matches. Clone size is shown for a subset of rows, as once, few, many or a class of expanded clone.

v_gene: TRBV20-1; abundance: .; j_gene: TRBJ2-1; d_gene: .; CDR3nt: TGCAGTGCTAGAGATCCCTCGAGGGGAGCAGGCAATGAGCAGTTCTTC; CDR3aa: CSARDPSRGAGNEQFF
v_gene: TRBV11-2; abundance: many; j_gene: TRBJ2-1; d_gene: TRBD1; CDR3nt: TGTGCCAGCAGCCGCGGACAGGCCGGACCCTACAATGAGCAGTTCTTC; CDR3aa: CASSRGQAGPYNEQFF
v_gene: TRBV6-2/TRBV6-3; abundance: many; j_gene: TRBJ1-2; d_gene: TRBD1; CDR3nt: TGTGCCAGCAGTCCCCGGGACAGCCACCTCTATGGCTACACCTTC; CDR3aa: CASSPRDSHLYGYTF
v_gene: TRBV2; abundance: many; j_gene: TRBJ1-2; d_gene: .; CDR3nt: TGTGCCAGCAGTCCGAGGATTCGGGAGGTCTATGGCTACACCTTC; CDR3aa: CASSPRIREVYGYTF
v_gene: TRBV7-3; abundance: .; j_gene: TRBJ2-3; d_gene: TRBD2; CDR3nt: TGTGCCAGCAGCGAAACCGGGACTAGCGGCCTCACAGATACGCAGTATTTT; CDR3aa: CASSETGTSGLTDTQYF
v_gene: TRBV3-1; abundance: many; j_gene: TRBJ1-1; d_gene: .; CDR3nt: TGTGCCAGCAGCCAAGGGGTACAAGGGGCTGAAGCTTTCTTT; CDR3aa: CASSQGVQGAEAFF
v_gene: TRBV6-1; abundance: many; j_gene: TRBJ1-1; d_gene: .; CDR3nt: TGTGCCAGCAACAAGGGGTCGACCCGTGGGGCTGAAGCTTTCTTT; CDR3aa: CASNKGSTRGAEAFF
v_gene: TRBV9; abundance: few; j_gene: TRBJ2-3; d_gene: .; CDR3nt: TGTGCCAGCAGCTCCCGTTCGGGGAATACAGATACGCAGTATTTT; CDR3aa: CASSSRSGNTDTQYF
v_gene: TRBV2; abundance: many; j_gene: TRBJ2-7; d_gene: .; CDR3nt: TGTGCCAGCAACCGGCAGCCCTACGAGCAGTACTTC; CDR3aa: CASNRQPYEQYF
v_gene: TRBV6-1; abundance: many; j_gene: TRBJ1-1; d_gene: .; CDR3nt: TGTGCCAGCAGTTATCCGGAAGGGACAACTGAAGCTTTCTTT; CDR3aa: CASSYPEGTTEAFF
v_gene: TRBV6-1; abundance: .; j_gene: TRBJ2-2; d_gene: .; CDR3nt: TGTGCCCGGGGAGTCAGGGGCGGGGAGCTGTTTTTT; CDR3aa: CARGVRGGELFF
v_gene: TRBV20-1; abundance: .; j_gene: TRBJ2-1; d_gene: .; CDR3nt: TGCAGTGCTAGAGCGGGGCCCTCCTACAATGAGCAGTTCTTC; CDR3aa: CSARAGPSYNEQFF
v_gene: TRBV27; abundance: .; j_gene: TRBJ1-5; d_gene: TRBD1; CDR3nt: TGTGCCAGCAGTCTCAACAGGGGGCTAGGTCAGCCCCAGCATTTT; CDR3aa: CASSLNRGLGQPQHF
v_gene: TRBV2; abundance: many; j_gene: TRBJ2-7; d_gene: .; CDR3nt: TGTGCCAGCACCGGACAAGCAGTCCAGCAGTACTTC; CDR3aa: CASTGQAVQQYF
v_gene: TRBV7-8; abundance: .; j_gene: TRBJ2-3; d_gene: .; CDR3nt: TGTGCCAGCAGCTTAGGGGCGGCAGTCACAGATACGCAGTATTTT; CDR3aa: CASSLGAAVTDTQYF
v_gene: TRBV19; abundance: .; j_gene: TRBJ2-2; d_gene: TRBD1; CDR3nt: TGTGCCAGTAGTATAGATCGGGACAGGGACACCGGGGAGCTGTTTTTT; CDR3aa: CASSIDRDRDTGELFF
v_gene: TRBV7-2; abundance: .; j_gene: TRBJ2-1; d_gene: .; CDR3nt: TGTGCCAGCAGCTTAGGGGGGGCCTCCTACAATGGGCAGTTCTTC; CDR3aa: CASSLGGASYNGQFF
v_gene: TRBV5-6; abundance: many; j_gene: TRBJ2-7; d_gene: .; CDR3nt: TGTGCCAGCAGCTTGGGCTACAGCGAAACCTACGAGCAGTACTTC; CDR3aa: CASSLGYSETYEQYF
v_gene: TRBV6-1; abundance: .; j_gene: TRBJ2-2; d_gene: TRBD2; CDR3nt: TGTGCCAGCAGTGAAGCTAGCGGGGGGGCCGGGGAGCTGTTTTTT; CDR3aa: CASSEASGGAGELFF
v_gene: TRBV3-1; abundance: .; j_gene: TRBJ2-3; d_gene: TRBD1; CDR3nt: TGTGCCAGCAGCCAATCTGGGACAGGGGGCATAAAGTATTTT; CDR3aa: CASSQSGTGGIKYF
v_gene: TRBV7-6; abundance: few; j_gene: TRBJ1-3; d_gene: .; CDR3nt: TGTGCCAGCAGCTCTGGGGGGGCTGGAAACACCATATATTTT; CDR3aa: CASSSGGAGNTIYF
v_gene: TRBV19; abundance: few; j_gene: TRBJ2-2; d_gene: TRBD2; CDR3nt: TGTGCCAGTAGTAAGGGGACTAGCGGGGACACCGGGGAGCTGTTTTTT; CDR3aa: CASSKGTSGDTGELFF
v_gene: TRBV5-1; abundance: .; j_gene: TRBJ1-1; d_gene: .; CDR3nt: TGCGCCAGCAGCTTGGAGGAGGGGGGCACTGAAGCTTTCTTT; CDR3aa: CASSLEEGGTEAFF
v_gene: TRBV27; abundance: many; j_gene: TRBJ1-2; d_gene: .; CDR3nt: TGTGCCAGCAGTTTCGTCCCAACCCGCACCAGGGGCTACACCTTC; CDR3aa: CASSFVPTRTRGYTF
v_gene: TRBV7-9; abundance: few; j_gene: TRBJ1-4; d_gene: .; CDR3nt: TGTGCCAGCAGCTTAGGTGGCCCCTACGGGGGTGAAAAACTGTTTTTT; CDR3aa: CASSLGGPYGGEKLFF
v_gene: TRBV6-1; abundance: .; j_gene: TRBJ1-1; d_gene: .; CDR3nt: TGTGCCAGCAGTTATGGACGGGTGGGTGAAGCTTTCTTT; CDR3aa: CASSYGRVGEAFF
v_gene: TRBV6-1; abundance: many; j_gene: TRBJ2-7; d_gene: TRBD2; CDR3nt: TGTGCCAGCAGGGATCTAGCGGCCGAGCAGTACTTC; CDR3aa: CASRDLAAEQYF
v_gene: TRBV2; abundance: many; j_gene: TRBJ1-4; d_gene: TRBD1; CDR3nt: TGTGCCAGCACACGACAGGGGTATGAAAAACTGTTTTTT; CDR3aa: CASTRQGYEKLFF
v_gene: TRBV6-1; abundance: many; j_gene: TRBJ2-7; d_gene: TRBD1; CDR3nt: TGTGCCAGCAGTCGTGGACAGGGCTCCATCTCCGAGCAGTACTTC; CDR3aa: CASSRGQGSISEQYF
v_gene: TRBV3-1; abundance: many; j_gene: TRBJ2-1; d_gene: .; CDR3nt: TGTGCCAGCAGCCAAGAAATCCGAAACAATGAGCAGTTCTTC; CDR3aa: CASSQEIRNNEQFF
v_gene: TRBV11-2; abundance: .; j_gene: TRBJ1-2; d_gene: .; CDR3nt: TGTGCCAGCAGCTGGGACCCTGCTAACTATGGCTACACCTTC; CDR3aa: CASSWDPANYGYTF
v_gene: TRBV13; abundance: many; j_gene: TRBJ2-7; d_gene: TRBD1; CDR3nt: TGTGCCAGCAGCTCCGGAGGACAGGGGGCTGGGGAGCAGTACTTC; CDR3aa: CASSSGGQGAGEQYF
v_gene: TRBV27; abundance: many; j_gene: TRBJ2-5; d_gene: .; CDR3nt: TGTGCCAGCAGTGTGGCGGCAGGCCTCATCACCCAGTACTTC; CDR3aa: CASSVAAGLITQYF
v_gene: TRBV19; abundance: .; j_gene: TRBJ1-1; d_gene: TRBD1; CDR3nt: TGTGCCAGTAGTATCGAGGACAGGATGAACACTGAAGCTTTCTTT; CDR3aa: CASSIEDRMNTEAFF
v_gene: TRBV2; abundance: many; j_gene: TRBJ2-5; d_gene: TRBD1; CDR3nt: TGTGCCAGCAGGGGGACAGTTCAAGAGACCCAGTACTTC; CDR3aa: CASRGTVQETQYF
v_gene: TRBV5-1; abundance: many; j_gene: TRBJ1-1; d_gene: .; CDR3nt: TGCGCCAGCAGCTTGGGTGCCGGTGAAGCTTTCTTT; CDR3aa: CASSLGAGEAFF
v_gene: TRBV28; abundance: .; j_gene: TRBJ2-1; d_gene: TRBD2; CDR3nt: TGTGCCAGCAGTTACCTTCCGGGCGGGAGGGCCTCCTACAATGAGCAGTTCTTC; CDR3aa: CASSYLPGGRASYNEQFF
v_gene: TRBV14; abundance: .; j_gene: TRBJ1-6; d_gene: .; CDR3nt: TGTGCCAGCAGCCAACGCAGGGTCAATTCACCCCTCCACTTT; CDR3aa: CASSQRRVNSPLHF
v_gene: TRBV18; abundance: many; j_gene: TRBJ1-4; d_gene: TRBD1; CDR3nt: TGTGCCAGCTCGCGGACAGGGCCTAATGAAAAACTGTTTTTT; CDR3aa: CASSRTGPNEKLFF
v_gene: TRBV5-6; abundance: .; j_gene: TRBJ1-3; d_gene: TRBD1; CDR3nt: TGTGCCAGCAGCGGGACAGGGTCTCTCTCTGGAAACACCATATATTTT; CDR3aa: CASSGTGSLSGNTIYF
v_gene: TRBV6-2/TRBV6-3; abundance: many; j_gene: TRBJ2-7; d_gene: .; CDR3nt: TGTGCCAGCAGCGAAGGGAGGTGGGACGAGCAGTACTTC; CDR3aa: CASSEGRWDEQYF
v_gene: TRBV5-1; abundance: .; j_gene: TRBJ1-2; d_gene: TRBD1; CDR3nt: TGCGCCAGCAGCTCCCGGGACAGCTCTTATGGCTACACCTTC; CDR3aa: CASSSRDSSYGYTF
v_gene: TRBV7-8; abundance: few; j_gene: TRBJ2-3; d_gene: TRBD2; CDR3nt: TGTTCCAGCAGCTTCGGGGGGGATGTAGATACGCAGTATTTT; CDR3aa: CSSSFGGDVDTQYF